What follows is one T cell receptor (beta chain) and its context. This entry comes from a study of Ad26.COV2.S vaccination and SARS-CoV-2 variants. Study as a whole: Donor joined the COV1001 Ad26.COV2.S trial arm. By the intramuscular route, Ad26.COV2.S was given once, or twice 56 days apart.

V shed 6 bases, J shed 5 bases, and the junction held 5 bases outside the gene matches. CDR1 is MDHEN, CDR2 SYDVKM, per germline. This CDR3 is built from 13 residues. The treatment here: around 19 received Ad26.COV2.S at low or high dose, single or two shots; 5 received placebo; per-sample allocation not given. It was on day 63 after the first vaccine or placebo injection that samples were taken. In Boston, the donor was an adult between 18-55 years of age. Libraries were prepared by immunoSEQ multiplex PCR; TCRdb keeps only in-frame clonotypes and omits some of them. Here the sample spans some 320,000 clones, just under 85% being singletons.

The receptor comes from a person aged 18-65 years who received the Ad26.COV2.S COVID-19 vaccine or a placebo. The sample in question was peripheral blood, obtained in a trial of Ad26.COV2.S vaccine versus placebo. The chain carries TRBV28 and TRBJ1-2, with 8 bases matching TRBD1. CDR3 residues: CASRLQGGYGYTF. For the CDR3, the DNA is TGTGCCAGCAGATTACAGGGGGGATATGGCTACACCTTC.